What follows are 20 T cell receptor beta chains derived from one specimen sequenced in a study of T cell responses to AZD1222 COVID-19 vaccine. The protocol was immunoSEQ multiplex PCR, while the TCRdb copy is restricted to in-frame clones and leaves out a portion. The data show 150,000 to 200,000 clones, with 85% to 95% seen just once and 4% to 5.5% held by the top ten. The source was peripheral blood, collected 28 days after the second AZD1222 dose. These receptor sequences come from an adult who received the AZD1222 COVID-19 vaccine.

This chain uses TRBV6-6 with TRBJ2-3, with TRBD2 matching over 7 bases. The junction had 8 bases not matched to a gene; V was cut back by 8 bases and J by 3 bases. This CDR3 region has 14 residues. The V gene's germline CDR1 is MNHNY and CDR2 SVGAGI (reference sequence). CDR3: CASERDTGTDTQYF. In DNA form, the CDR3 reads TGTGCCAGCGAGCGGGATACGGGTACAGATACGCAGTATTTT.

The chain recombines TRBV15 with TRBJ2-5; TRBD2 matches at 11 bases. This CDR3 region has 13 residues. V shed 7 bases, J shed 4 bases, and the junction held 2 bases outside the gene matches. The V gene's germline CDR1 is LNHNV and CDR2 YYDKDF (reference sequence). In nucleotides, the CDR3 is TGTGCCACCATGACTAGCGGGATAGAGACCCAGTACTTC. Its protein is CATMTSGIETQYF.

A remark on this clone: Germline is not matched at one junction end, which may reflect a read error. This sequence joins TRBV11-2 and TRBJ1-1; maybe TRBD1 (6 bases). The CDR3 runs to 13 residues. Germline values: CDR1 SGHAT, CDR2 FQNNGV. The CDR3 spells CASSFQGNAEAFF. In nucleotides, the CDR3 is TGTGCCAGCAGTTTTCAGGGGAACGCTGAAGCTTTCTTT.

The CDR3 is CASSPRGTAGGYTF. The CDR3 DNA follows: TGTGCCAGCAGCCCGAGAGGGACTGCTGGTGGCTACACCTTC. The J gene is TRBJ1-2, the V gene TRBV7-9; a possible D gene is TRBD1 (5 bases). Germline V gives CDR1 SEHNR, CDR2 FQNEAQ (reference sequence). This CDR3 has 14 residues. V lost 5 bases, J lost 7 bases, and 17 bases lay in between.

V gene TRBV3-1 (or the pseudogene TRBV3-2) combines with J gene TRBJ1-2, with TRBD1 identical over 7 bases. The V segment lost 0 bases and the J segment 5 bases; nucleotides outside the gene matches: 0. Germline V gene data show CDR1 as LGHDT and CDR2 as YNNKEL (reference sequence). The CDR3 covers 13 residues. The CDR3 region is CASSQEQGYGYTF. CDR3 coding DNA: TGTGCCAGCAGCCAAGAACAGGGGTATGGCTACACCTTC.

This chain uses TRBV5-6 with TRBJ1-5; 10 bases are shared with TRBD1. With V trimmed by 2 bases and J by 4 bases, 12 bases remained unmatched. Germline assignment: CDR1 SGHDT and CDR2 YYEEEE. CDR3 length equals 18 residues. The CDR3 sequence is CASSLRDRGREGNQPQHF. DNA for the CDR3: TGTGCCAGCAGCTTAAGGGACAGGGGCCGCGAGGGGAATCAGCCCCAGCATTTT.

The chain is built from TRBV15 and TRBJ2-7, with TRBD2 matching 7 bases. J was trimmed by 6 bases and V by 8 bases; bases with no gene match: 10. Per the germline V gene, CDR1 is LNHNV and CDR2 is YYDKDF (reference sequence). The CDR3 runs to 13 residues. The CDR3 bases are TGTGCCACCTTACGGACTAGTACTGGCGAGCAGTACTTC. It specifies CATLRTSTGEQYF. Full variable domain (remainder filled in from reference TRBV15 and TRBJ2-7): DAMVIQNPRYQVTQFGKPVTLSCSQTLNHNVMYWYQQKSSQAPKLLFHYYDKDFNNEADTPDNFQSRRPNTSFCFLDIRSPGLGDTAMYLCATLRTSTGEQYFGPGTRLTVT.

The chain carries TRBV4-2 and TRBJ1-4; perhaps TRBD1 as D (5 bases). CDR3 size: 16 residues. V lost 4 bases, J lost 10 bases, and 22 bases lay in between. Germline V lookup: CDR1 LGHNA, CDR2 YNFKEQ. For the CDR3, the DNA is TGTGCCAGCAGCCTCTTAGGGGAGACCTCTGGGGGAAAACTGTTTTTT. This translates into CASSLLGETSGGKLFF.

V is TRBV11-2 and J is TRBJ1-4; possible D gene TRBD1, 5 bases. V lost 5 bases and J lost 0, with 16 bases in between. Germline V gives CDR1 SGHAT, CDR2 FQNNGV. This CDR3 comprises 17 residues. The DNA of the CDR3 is TGTGCCAGCAGCAAACAGGAAACCTTTGCAACTAATGAAAAACTGTTTTTT. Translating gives CASSKQETFATNEKLFF.

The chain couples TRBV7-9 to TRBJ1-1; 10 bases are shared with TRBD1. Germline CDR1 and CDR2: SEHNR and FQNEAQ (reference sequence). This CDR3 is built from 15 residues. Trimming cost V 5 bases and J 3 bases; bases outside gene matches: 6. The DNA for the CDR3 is TGTGCCAGCAGCCTGACAGGGGGCTTGGACACTGAAGCTTTCTTT. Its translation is CASSLTGGLDTEAFF.

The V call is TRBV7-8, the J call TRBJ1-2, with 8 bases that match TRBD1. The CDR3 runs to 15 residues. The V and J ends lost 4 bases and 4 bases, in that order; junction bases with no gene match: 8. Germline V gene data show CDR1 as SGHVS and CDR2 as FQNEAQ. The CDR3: CASSSYLGTGYGYTF. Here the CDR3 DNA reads TGTGCCAGCAGCTCCTACCTCGGGACAGGCTATGGCTACACCTTC.

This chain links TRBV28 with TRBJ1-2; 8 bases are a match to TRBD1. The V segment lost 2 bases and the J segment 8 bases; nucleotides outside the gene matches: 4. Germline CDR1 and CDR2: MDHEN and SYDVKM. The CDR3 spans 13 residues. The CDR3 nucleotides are TGTGCCAGCAGTTTACAGGGGGCTAGGGGCTACACCTTC. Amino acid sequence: CASSLQGARGYTF.

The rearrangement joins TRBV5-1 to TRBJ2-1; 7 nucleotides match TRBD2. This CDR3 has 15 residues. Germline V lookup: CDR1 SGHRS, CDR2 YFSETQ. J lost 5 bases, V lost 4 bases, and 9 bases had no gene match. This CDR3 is CASSIGRWLDNEQFF. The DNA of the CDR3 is TGCGCCAGCAGCATCGGGAGGTGGTTGGACAATGAGCAGTTCTTC.

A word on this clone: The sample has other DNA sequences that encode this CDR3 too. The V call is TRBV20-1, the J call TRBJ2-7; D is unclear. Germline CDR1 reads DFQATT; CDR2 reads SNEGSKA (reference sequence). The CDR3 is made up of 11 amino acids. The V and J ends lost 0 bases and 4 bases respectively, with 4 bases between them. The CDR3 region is CSARDSYEQYF. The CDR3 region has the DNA TGCAGTGCTAGAGACAGTTACGAGCAGTACTTC.

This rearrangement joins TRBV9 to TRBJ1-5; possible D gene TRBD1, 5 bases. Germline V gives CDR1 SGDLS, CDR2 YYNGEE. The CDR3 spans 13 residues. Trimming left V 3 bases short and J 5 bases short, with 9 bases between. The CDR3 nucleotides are TGTGCCAGCAGCGGGGACGGGGATCAGCCCCAGCATTTT. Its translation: CASSGDGDQPQHF.

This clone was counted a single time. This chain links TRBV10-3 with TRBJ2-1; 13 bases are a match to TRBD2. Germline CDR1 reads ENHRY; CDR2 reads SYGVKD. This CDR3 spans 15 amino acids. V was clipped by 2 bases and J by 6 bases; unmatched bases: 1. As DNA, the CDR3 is TGTGCCATCAGTGAGACTAGCGGGAGGGCCAATGAGCAGTTCTTC. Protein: CAISETSGRANEQFF.

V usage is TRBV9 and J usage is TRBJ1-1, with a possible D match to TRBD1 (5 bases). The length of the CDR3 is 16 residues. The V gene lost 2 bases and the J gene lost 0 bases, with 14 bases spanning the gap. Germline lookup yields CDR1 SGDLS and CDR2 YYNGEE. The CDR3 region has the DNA TGTGCCAGCAGCGTCGCCCCGGGACCTGTGAACACTGAAGCTTTCTTT. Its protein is CASSVAPGPVNTEAFF.

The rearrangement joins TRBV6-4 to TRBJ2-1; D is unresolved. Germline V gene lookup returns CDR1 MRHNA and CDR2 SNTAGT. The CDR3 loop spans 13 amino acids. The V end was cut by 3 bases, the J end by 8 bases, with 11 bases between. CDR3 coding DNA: TGTGCCAGCAGTGAAAGGTTCCACGATGAGCAGTTCTTC. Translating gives CASSERFHDEQFF.

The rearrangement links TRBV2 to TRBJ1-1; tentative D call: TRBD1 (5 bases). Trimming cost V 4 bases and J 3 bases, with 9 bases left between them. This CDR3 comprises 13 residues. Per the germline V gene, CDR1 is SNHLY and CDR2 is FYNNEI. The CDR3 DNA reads TGTGCCAGCAGTGTACAGGTTTACACTGAAGCTTTCTTT. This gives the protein CASSVQVYTEAFF. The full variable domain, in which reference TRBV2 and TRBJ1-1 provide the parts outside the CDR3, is EPEVTQTPSHQVTQMGQEVILRCVPISNHLYFYWYRQILGQKVEFLVSFYNNEISEKSEIFDDQFSVERPDGSNFTLKIRSTKLEDSAMYFCASSVQVYTEAFFGQGTRLTVV.

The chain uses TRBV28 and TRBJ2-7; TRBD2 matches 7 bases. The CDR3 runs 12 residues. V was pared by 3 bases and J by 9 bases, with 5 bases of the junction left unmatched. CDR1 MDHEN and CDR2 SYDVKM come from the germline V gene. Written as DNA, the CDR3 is TGTGCCAGCAGTTTTCGGGGAGGGAGGCAGTACTTC. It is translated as CASSFRGGRQYF.